Below are 15 T cell receptor beta chains sequenced from a single sample in a study of shared clonotypes between healthy human individuals. Sequencing used immunoSEQ multiplex PCR; TCRdb keeps in-frame clones, though not all of them. The sample includes some 650,000 clones, around 97% of them seen just once. The specimen was naive CD4+ T cells sorted from blood. Stated subset: CD45RA+ positively selected. These receptors were taken from a woman under 40 in good health.

The chain employs TRBV11-3 and TRBJ2-3; perhaps TRBD2 as D (6 bases). The germline V gene has CDR1 SGHNT and CDR2 YENEEA. The ends were cut back, 1 base at V and 2 bases at J, with 13 bases in the middle. The CDR3 sequence is 16 residues long. The CDR3 loop reads CASSLAGTPITDTQYF. Written as DNA, the CDR3 is TGTGCCAGCAGCTTAGCCGGGACTCCAATCACAGATACGCAGTATTTT. Full variable domain (rest looked up from reference TRBV11-3 and TRBJ2-3): EAGVVQSPRYKIIEKKQPVAFWCNPISGHNTLYWYLQNLGQGPELLIRYENEEAVDDSQLPKDRFSAERLKGVDSTLKIQPAELGDSAVYLCASSLAGTPITDTQYFGPGTRLTVL.

This chain joins TRBV5-5 and TRBJ2-7; TRBD2 aligns across 10 bases. The germline CDR1 and CDR2 sequences are SGHKS and YYEKEE (reference sequence). CDR3 length: 17 amino acids. V gave up 1 base and J gave up 4 bases; unmatched junction bases: 11. The CDR3 coding sequence is TGTGCCAGCAGCTTGTATCCGACTAGCGGGTCATCTTACGAGCAGTACTTC. Protein: CASSLYPTSGSSYEQYF.

This clone showed up just once. CDR3 DNA: TGTGCCAGCAGTTCGGGAACTAGCGGGGTTAGGTCCTACAATGAGCAGTTCTTC. The encoded protein is CASSSGTSGVRSYNEQFF. The V call is TRBV28, the J call TRBJ2-1; TRBD2 agrees at 10 bases. Germline V CDR1 and CDR2: MDHEN, SYDVKM. Losses at the gene ends were 4 bases for V and 1 base for J; bases not matched to a gene: 10. CDR3 size: 18 residues.

V is TRBV28 and J is TRBJ1-1; D remains unclear. V lost 3 bases to trimming and J lost 7 bases, with 9 bases between them. The germline V gene has CDR1 MDHEN and CDR2 SYDVKM. The CDR3 is 12 amino acids. For the CDR3, the DNA is TGTGCCAGCAGTTTCGGGCCGCGTGAAGCTTTCTTT. Translated, it gives CASSFGPREAFF. The whole variable domain, remainder taken from reference TRBV28 and TRBJ1-1, is DVKVTQSSRYLVKRTGEKVFLECVQDMDHENMFWYRQDPGLGLRLIYFSYDVKMKEKGDIPEGYSVSREKKERFSLILESASTNQTSMYLCASSFGPREAFFGQGTRLTVV.

The chain employs TRBV10-3 and TRBJ2-7; 8 nucleotides align to TRBD2. Germline V CDR1 and CDR2: ENHRY, SYGVKD. The length of the CDR3 is 15 residues. V was pared by 3 bases and J by 2 bases, with 6 bases of the junction left unmatched. As DNA, the CDR3 is TGTGCCATCAGTGAAGGACGGGAGGGTCCCTACGAGCAGTACTTC. It yields the protein CAISEGREGPYEQYF.

The gene calls are TRBV4-1 and TRBJ2-5; possibly TRBD2 for D (5 bases). Germline V lookup: CDR1 MGHRA, CDR2 YSYEKL. The V and J ends lost 1 base and 5 bases respectively, with 8 bases between them. The CDR3 loop spans 13 amino acids. The CDR3 sequence is CASSQVRRETQYF. CDR3 DNA sequence: TGCGCCAGCAGCCAAGTTAGGAGGGAGACCCAGTACTTC.

This chain connects TRBV19 to TRBJ2-5, with D possibly being TRBD2 (6 bases). V lost 7 bases and J lost 4, with 25 bases in between. CDR1 and CDR2 from the germline V gene are LNHDA and SQIVND (reference sequence). The CDR3 spans 17 residues. The CDR3 protein is CASIPPGGGVSVETQYF. CDR3 sequence (DNA): TGTGCCAGTATCCCACCAGGCGGAGGGGTATCGGTAGAGACCCAGTACTTC.

The V and J genes are TRBV10-3 and TRBJ1-4, with D possibly being TRBD1 (5 bases). Looked up from germline, CDR1 is ENHRY and CDR2 is SYGVKD. V shed 3 bases and J shed 3 bases, with 11 bases lying between them. The CDR3 contains 15 residues. CDR3 coding DNA: TGTGCCATCAGTGATGTCGGGGGTGCTAATGAAAAACTGTTTTTT. As protein: CAISDVGGANEKLFF.

The rearrangement links TRBV6-5 to TRBJ2-3, with 8 bases fitting TRBD2. The CDR3 is 13 amino acids. CDR1 and CDR2 (germline): MNHEY, SVGAGI. The trim removed 5 bases at V and 4 bases at J, leaving 2 bases unmatched. CDR3 residues: CASSGTRADTQYF. CDR3 DNA sequence: TGTGCCAGCAGTGGGACTAGAGCAGATACGCAGTATTTT.

CDR3 sequence reads: CASKSGETQYF. Here the CDR3 DNA reads TGTGCCAGCAAATCGGGGGAGACCCAGTACTTC. The chain has TRBV28 and TRBJ2-5, with D possibly TRBD2 on 5 matching bases. The CDR3 consists of 11 residues. The ends were cut back, 7 bases at V and 5 bases at J, with 8 bases in the middle. CDR1 and CDR2 from the germline V gene are MDHEN and SYDVKM.

The chain links TRBV28 to TRBJ1-6, with TRBD1 matching 12 bases. The CDR3 length is 14 residues. J gave up 10 bases and V 6 bases, and 4 bases lay outside the gene matches. The germline gives CDR1 MDHEN, CDR2 SYDVKM. This CDR3 is CASRGQGASSPLHF. Here the CDR3 DNA reads TGTGCCAGCAGGGGACAGGGGGCGAGCTCACCCCTCCACTTT.

Concerning this clone itself: Other DNA sequences in the same sample also yield this CDR3. CDR3 loop: CASSSLAGEETQYF. As DNA, the CDR3 is TGTGCCAGCAGTTCCTTGGCGGGGGAGGAGACCCAGTACTTC. The rearrangement joins TRBV27 to TRBJ2-5, with TRBD2 matching 7 bases. CDR1 is MNHEY and CDR2 is SMNVEV in the germline V gene (reference sequence). J was trimmed by 5 bases and V by 4 bases; bases with no gene match: 7. CDR3 size: 14 residues.

This chain joins TRBV5-1 and TRBJ2-5; D ambiguous. The CDR3 loop spans 12 amino acids. V gave up 0 bases and J gave up 5 bases, with 5 bases separating them. The germline CDR1 and CDR2 sequences are SGHRS and YFSETQ. The CDR3 is CASSLVFETQYF. CDR3 bases: TGCGCCAGCAGCTTGGTTTTCGAGACCCAGTACTTC. Together with reference TRBV5-1 and TRBJ2-5, the CDR3 gives the full variable domain: KAGVTQTPRYLIKTRGQQVTLSCSPISGHRSVSWYQQTPGQGLQFLFEYFSETQRNKGNFPGRFSGRQFSNSRSEMNVSTLELGDSALYLCASSLVFETQYFGPGTRLLVL.

The genes are TRBV19 and TRBJ1-2; TRBD1 agrees at 8 bases. This CDR3 comprises 14 residues. V was pared by 3 bases and J by 5 bases, with 5 bases of the junction left unmatched. Per the germline V gene, CDR1 is LNHDA and CDR2 is SQIVND (reference sequence). The CDR3 loop reads CASSMTGAGYGYTF. CDR3 coding DNA: TGTGCCAGTAGTATGACAGGGGCCGGGTATGGCTACACCTTC. The variable domain in full, completed from reference TRBV19 and TRBJ1-2, reads DGGITQSPKYLFRKEGQNVTLSCEQNLNHDAMYWYRQDPGQGLRLIYYSQIVNDFQKGDIAEGYSVSREKKESFPLTVTSAQKNPTAFYLCASSMTGAGYGYTFGSGTRLTVV.

The V gene is TRBV5-1, the J gene TRBJ1-1; no clear D gene. Trimming took 0 bases from V and 0 from J, leaving 12 bases between them. Germline CDR1 is SGHRS and CDR2 is YFSETQ. The length of the CDR3 is 16 residues. DNA of the CDR3: TGCGCCAGCAGCTTGGTACCCCAGACTTTGAACACTGAAGCTTTCTTT. Protein product: CASSLVPQTLNTEAFF.